This record concerns one T cell receptor (beta chain) sequence. The data were taken from a study of blood T cell repertoires in COVID-19. At the level of the study: Italy, Spain and the United States were the sources of the convalescent and acute COVID-19 samples.

CDR3 size: 15 residues. Germline V gene data show CDR1 as MNHEY and CDR2 as SVGAGI. The V end lost 8 bases, the J end lost 8 bases, and 24 bases lay between the germline ends. As handled by the study authors: Using reference gene primer amplification, nucleated cell counts were estimated. Here immunoSEQ multiplex PCR was the method, and the copy in TCRdb shows in-frame clones only, minus some. The V and J calls and clone size come from that table; D and trimming were worked out from the DNA. The sample has more than 110,000 clones, over 60% seen once. In terms of age and location, participants ranged from roughly 18 to 90 years and lived in under 30 US areas.

The chain couples TRBV6-5 to TRBJ1-1, with no clear D. Specimen: PBMCs or T cells enriched from blood (not recorded which). The TCR was taken from a woman aged 50 to 60 who had recovered from COVID-19. CDR3 region: CASRPGYEGRREAFF. In nucleotides, the CDR3 is TGTGCCAGCCGGCCCGGCTACGAGGGTCGTCGGGAAGCTTTCTTT.